This TCR delta chain came from a study of gamma-delta T cells after stem cell transplantation. TCRdb fed the RT-PCR reads to CATT. The sample has about 6,500 delta-chain clones, approximately 25% seen once; the top ten hold approximately 18%. V shed 2 bases, J shed 1 base, and the junction held 10 bases outside the gene matches. The CDR3 spans 18 residues. CDR1 is GEAIGNYY and CDR2 is EKD in the germline V gene. This clone is categorized as medium-sized. The chain combines TRDV2 with TRDJ1; TRDD3 aligns across 12 bases. This TCR derives from a human donor. It is not recorded whose cells these are; they may come from a transplant donor. Material: gamma-delta T cells. The CDR3 DNA is TGTGCCTGTGACAGTTTGCTGGGGGATACGAAAACCACCGATAAACTCATCTTT. Amino acid sequence: CACDSLLGDTKTTDKLIF.